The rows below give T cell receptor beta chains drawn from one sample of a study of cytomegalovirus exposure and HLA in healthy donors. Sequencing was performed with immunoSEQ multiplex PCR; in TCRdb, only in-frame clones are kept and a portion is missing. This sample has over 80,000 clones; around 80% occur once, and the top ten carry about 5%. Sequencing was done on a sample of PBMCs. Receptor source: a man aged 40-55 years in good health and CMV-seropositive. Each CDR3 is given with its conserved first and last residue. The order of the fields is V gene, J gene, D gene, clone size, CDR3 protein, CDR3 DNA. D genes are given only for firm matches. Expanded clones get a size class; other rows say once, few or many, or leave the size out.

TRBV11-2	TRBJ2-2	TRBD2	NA	CASSLQTSGTPGELFF	TGTGCCAGCAGCTTACAGACTAGCGGGACTCCCGGGGAGCTGTTTTTT
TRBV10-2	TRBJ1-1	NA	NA	CASSVRTYAFF	TGCGCCAGCAGTGTCCGAACATATGCTTTCTTT
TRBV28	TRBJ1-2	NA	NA	CASSFGHNSYGYTF	TGTGCCAGCAGTTTTGGTCATAACTCCTATGGCTACACCTTC
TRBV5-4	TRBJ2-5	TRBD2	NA	CASSLGTSGGETQYF	TGTGCCAGCAGCCTCGGGACTAGCGGCGGGGAGACCCAGTACTTC
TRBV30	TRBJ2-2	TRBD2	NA	CAWIPGASGRATGELFF	TGTGCCTGGATCCCCGGGGCCAGCGGGAGAGCGACCGGGGAGCTGTTTTTT
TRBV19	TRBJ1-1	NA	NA	CASSMGGKNTEAFF	TGTGCCAGTAGTATGGGAGGGAAGAACACTGAAGCTTTCTTT
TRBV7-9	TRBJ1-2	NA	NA	CASSSTGNGYTF	TGTGCCAGCAGCTCTACAGGGAATGGCTACACCTTC
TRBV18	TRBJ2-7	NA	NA	CASSPVRQDREQYF	TGTGCCAGCTCACCGGTCCGGCAGGACAGAGAGCAGTACTTC
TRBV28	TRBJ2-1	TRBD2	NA	CASTTSGRANEQFF	TGTGCCAGCACGACTAGCGGGAGGGCCAATGAGCAGTTCTTC
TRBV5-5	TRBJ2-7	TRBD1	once	CASSPEVGTGVFYEQYF	TGTGCCAGCAGCCCGGAGGTCGGGACAGGGGTATTCTACGAGCAGTACTTC
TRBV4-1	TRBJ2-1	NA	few	CASSQDGGGSSYNEQFF	TGCGCCAGCAGCCAAGATGGGGGCGGTAGCTCCTACAATGAGCAGTTCTTC
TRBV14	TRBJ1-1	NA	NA	CASSPNRFLGTEAFF	TGTGCCAGCAGCCCTAACAGGTTCTTGGGGACTGAAGCTTTCTTT
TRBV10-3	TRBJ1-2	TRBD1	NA	CAINGDRGGYTF	TGTGCCATCAATGGGGACAGGGGTGGCTACACCTTC
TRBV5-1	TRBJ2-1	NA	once	CASSLAKGYNEQFF	TGCGCCAGCAGCTTGGCCAAGGGGTACAATGAGCAGTTCTTC
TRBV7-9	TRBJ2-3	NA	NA	CASSFGRGPRGTDTQYF	TGTGCCAGCAGCTTCGGTCGAGGCCCTCGGGGCACAGATACGCAGTATTTT
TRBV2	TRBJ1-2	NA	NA	CASSGNSYGYTF	TGTGCCAGCAGTGGGAACAGCTATGGCTACACCTTC
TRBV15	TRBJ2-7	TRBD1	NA	CATSRDRQGIYEQYF	TGTGCCACCAGCAGGGATAGACAGGGAATTTACGAGCAGTACTTC
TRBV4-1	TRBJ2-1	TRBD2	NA	CASSRTSGRVYEQFF	TGCGCCAGCAGCCGAACTAGCGGGAGGGTCTATGAGCAGTTCTTC
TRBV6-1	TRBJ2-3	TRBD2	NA	CASSGSGTSGRGGTDTQYF	TGTGCCAGCAGTGGATCCGGGACTAGCGGGAGAGGGGGCACAGATACGCAGTATTTT
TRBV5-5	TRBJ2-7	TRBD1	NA	CASSVDRGLSYEQYF	TGTGCCAGCAGCGTGGACAGGGGCCTCTCCTACGAGCAGTACTTC
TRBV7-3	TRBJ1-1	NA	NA	CASSLIGPGVTEAFF	TGTGCCAGCAGCTTAATTGGGCCGGGAGTCACTGAAGCTTTCTTT
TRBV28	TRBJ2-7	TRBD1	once	CASRTPGQGYEQYF	TGTGCCAGCAGAACTCCGGGACAGGGCTACGAGCAGTACTTC
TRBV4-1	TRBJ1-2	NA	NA	CASSQDHRNYGYTF	TGCGCCAGCAGCCAAGATCACAGGAACTATGGCTACACCTTC
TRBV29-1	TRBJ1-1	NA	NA	CSVGAGWGMNTEAFF	TGCAGCGTGGGGGCGGGTTGGGGGATGAACACTGAAGCTTTCTTT
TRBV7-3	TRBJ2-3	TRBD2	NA	CASSFSGGAKDTQYF	TGTGCCAGCAGCTTTTCCGGGGGGGCTAAAGATACGCAGTATTTT
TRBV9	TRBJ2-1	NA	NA	CASARGAGGEQFF	TGTGCCAGCGCCCGGGGGGCAGGCGGTGAGCAGTTCTTC
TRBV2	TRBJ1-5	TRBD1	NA	CASRGGQGHQPQHF	TGTGCCAGCAGGGGGGGACAGGGCCACCAGCCCCAGCATTTT
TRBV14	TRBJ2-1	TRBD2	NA	CASSLFRGRDLDEQFF	TGTGCCAGCAGCCTCTTTCGCGGGAGAGATTTAGATGAGCAGTTCTTC
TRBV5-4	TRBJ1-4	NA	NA	CASSYYYGEKLFF	TGTGCCAGCAGCTACTATTATGGGGAAAAACTGTTTTTT
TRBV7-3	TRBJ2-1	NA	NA	CASSRTGGVDEQFF	TGTGCCAGCAGCAGAACAGGGGGGGTCGATGAGCAGTTCTTC
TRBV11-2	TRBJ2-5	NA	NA	CASSPPWAQETQYF	TGTGCCAGCAGCCCCCCGTGGGCACAAGAGACCCAGTACTTC
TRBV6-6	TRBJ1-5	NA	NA	CASSTQGNQPQHF	TGTGCCAGCAGCACCCAGGGGAATCAGCCCCAGCATTTT
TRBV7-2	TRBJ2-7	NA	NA	CASSEPLGLLTYEQYF	TGTGCCAGCAGCGAGCCACTCGGACTTTTGACCTACGAGCAGTACTTC
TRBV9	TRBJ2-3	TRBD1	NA	CASRRGQVTDTQYF	TGTGCCAGCAGGAGGGGGCAAGTCACAGATACGCAGTATTTT
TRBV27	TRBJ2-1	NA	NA	CASSFQGLFTREQFF	TGTGCCAGCAGTTTTCAGGGACTGTTTACAAGGGAGCAGTTCTTC
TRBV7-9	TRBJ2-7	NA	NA	CASSSLYEQYF	TGTGCCAGCAGCTCACTCTACGAGCAGTACTTC
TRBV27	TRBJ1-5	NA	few	CASRAWQRSNQPQHF	TGTGCCAGCAGGGCTTGGCAGAGGAGCAATCAGCCCCAGCATTTT
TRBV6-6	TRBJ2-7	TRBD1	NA	CASSQGQGGYEQYF	TGTGCCAGCAGTCAGGGACAGGGGGGGTACGAGCAGTACTTC
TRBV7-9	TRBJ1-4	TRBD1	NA	CASSKQTGGDEKLFF	TGTGCCAGCAGCAAGCAGACAGGGGGCGATGAAAAACTGTTTTTT
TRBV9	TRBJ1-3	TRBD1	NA	CASSVDAGGENTIYF	TGTGCCAGCAGCGTAGATGCAGGGGGAGAAAACACCATATATTTT
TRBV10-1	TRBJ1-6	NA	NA	CASSEREHDNSPLHF	TGCGCCAGCAGTGAGCGGGAGCACGATAATTCACCCCTCCACTTT
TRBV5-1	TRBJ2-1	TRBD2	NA	CASSIGTSGSFSYNEQFF	TGCGCCAGCAGCATAGGGACTAGCGGGAGTTTCTCCTACAATGAGCAGTTCTTC
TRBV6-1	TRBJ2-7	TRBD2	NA	CASSLTSDSYEQYF	TGTGCCAGCAGTCTTACTAGCGATTCCTACGAGCAGTACTTC
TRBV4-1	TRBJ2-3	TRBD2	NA	CASTTTSGTHTQYF	TGCGCCAGCACTACGACTAGCGGGACACATACGCAGTATTTT
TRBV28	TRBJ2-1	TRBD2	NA	CASSLCDLAGVYNEQFF	TGTGCCAGCAGTTTATGCGACCTAGCGGGAGTGTACAATGAGCAGTTCTTC
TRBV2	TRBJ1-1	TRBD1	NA	CASSAPPSGTGGSTTEAFF	TGTGCCAGCAGTGCCCCTCCCTCCGGGACAGGGGGCTCTACCACTGAAGCTTTCTTT
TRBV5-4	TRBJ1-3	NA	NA	CASSPGGAGNTIYF	TGTGCCAGCAGCCCGGGGGGGGCTGGAAACACCATATATTTT
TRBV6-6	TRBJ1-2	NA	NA	CAAFQDLGYGYTF	TGTGCCGCCTTTCAAGATCTAGGCTATGGCTACACCTTC
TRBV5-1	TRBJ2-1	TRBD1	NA	CASSFGTVSYNEQFF	TGCGCCAGCAGCTTTGGGACAGTCTCCTACAATGAGCAGTTCTTC
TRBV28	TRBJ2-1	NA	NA	CASSGERTWGDEQFF	TGTGCCAGCAGTGGGGAAAGGACGTGGGGGGATGAGCAGTTCTTC
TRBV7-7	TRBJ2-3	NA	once	CASSLGTGVTDTQYF	TGTGCTAGCAGCTTAGGGACGGGGGTTACAGATACGCAGTATTTT
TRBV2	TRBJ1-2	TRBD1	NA	CASSRQGGNYGYTF	TGTGCCAGCAGCCGACAGGGGGGAAACTATGGCTACACCTTC
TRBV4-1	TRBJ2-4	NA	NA	CASSQVAAGPEYF	TGCGCCAGCAGCCAAGTGGCTGCGGGGCCGGAGTACTTC
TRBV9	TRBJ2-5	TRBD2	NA	CASSHRDYARTQYF	TGTGCCAGCAGTCACCGGGACTATGCACGGACCCAGTACTTC
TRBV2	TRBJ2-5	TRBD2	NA	CASSPSAGLAETQYF	TGTGCCAGCAGTCCGTCGGCCGGACTAGCAGAGACCCAGTACTTC